A single TCR beta chain is shown here with its context. The CDR3 has 14 amino acids. The V segment lost 3 bases and the J segment 6 bases; nucleotides outside the gene matches: 5. CDR1 and CDR2 from the germline V gene are SGHDT and YYEEEE. These data are taken from a study of blood T cell repertoires in COVID-19. Participant age was roughly 18 to 95 years, and participants resided in fewer than 25 US areas. Repertoires were generated with immunoSEQ multiplex PCR, while TCRdb's copy carries only in-frame clones and drops some. The sample comprises roughly 380,000 clones, around nine tenths of which are singletons, and approximately 1% rests with the top ten.

V gene TRBV5-6 combines with J gene TRBJ1-5; 8 bases line up with TRBD1. This TCR derives from a woman aged 25 to 39 who had been exposed to COVID-19. Sequencing input: PBMCs or T cells enriched from blood (not recorded which). The CDR3 loop is CASSSTGAVQPQHF. In nucleotides, the CDR3 is TGTGCCAGCAGCTCGACAGGGGCGGTTCAGCCCCAGCATTTT.